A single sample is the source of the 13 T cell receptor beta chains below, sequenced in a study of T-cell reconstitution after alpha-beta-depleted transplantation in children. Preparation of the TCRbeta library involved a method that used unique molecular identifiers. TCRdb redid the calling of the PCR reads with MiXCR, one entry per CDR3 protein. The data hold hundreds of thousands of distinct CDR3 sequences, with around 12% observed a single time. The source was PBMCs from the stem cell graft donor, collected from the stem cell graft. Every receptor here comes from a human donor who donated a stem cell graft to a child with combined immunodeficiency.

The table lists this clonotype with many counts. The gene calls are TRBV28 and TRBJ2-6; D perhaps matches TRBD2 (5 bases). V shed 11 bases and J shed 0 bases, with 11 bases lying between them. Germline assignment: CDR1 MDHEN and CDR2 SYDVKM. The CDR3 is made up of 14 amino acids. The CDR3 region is CASEGSSGANVLTF. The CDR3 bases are TGTGCCTCGGAAGGGAGCTCTGGGGCCAACGTCCTGACTTTC.

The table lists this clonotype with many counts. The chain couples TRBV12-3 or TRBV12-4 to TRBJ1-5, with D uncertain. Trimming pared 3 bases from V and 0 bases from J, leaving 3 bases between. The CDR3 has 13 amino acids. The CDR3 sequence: CASSFNSNQPQHF. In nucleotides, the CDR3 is TGTGCCAGCAGTTTTAATAGCAATCAGCCCCAGCATTTT.

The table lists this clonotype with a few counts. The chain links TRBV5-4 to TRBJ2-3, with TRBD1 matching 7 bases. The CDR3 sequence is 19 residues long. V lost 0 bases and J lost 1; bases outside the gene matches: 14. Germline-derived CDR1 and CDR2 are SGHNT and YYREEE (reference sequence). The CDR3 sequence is CASSLESVLRDRGTDTQYF. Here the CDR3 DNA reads TGTGCCAGCAGCTTGGAATCCGTACTCCGGGACAGAGGCACAGATACGCAGTATTTT.

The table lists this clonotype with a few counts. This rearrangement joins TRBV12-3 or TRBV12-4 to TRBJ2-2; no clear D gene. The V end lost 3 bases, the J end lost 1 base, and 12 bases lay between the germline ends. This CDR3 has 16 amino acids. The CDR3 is CASSLFHPENTGELFF. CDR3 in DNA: TGTGCCAGCAGTTTGTTTCACCCCGAGAACACCGGGGAGCTGTTTTTT.

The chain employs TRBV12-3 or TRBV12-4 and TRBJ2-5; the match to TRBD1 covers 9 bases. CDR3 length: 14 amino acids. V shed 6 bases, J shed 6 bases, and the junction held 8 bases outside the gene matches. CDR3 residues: CASSPGTGLQTQYF. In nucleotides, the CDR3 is TGTGCCAGCAGCCCCGGGACAGGGTTACAGACCCAGTACTTC.

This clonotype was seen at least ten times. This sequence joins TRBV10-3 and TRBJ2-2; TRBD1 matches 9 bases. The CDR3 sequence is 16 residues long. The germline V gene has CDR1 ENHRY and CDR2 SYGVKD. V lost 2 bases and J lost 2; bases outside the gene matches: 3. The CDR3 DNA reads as TGTGCCATCAGTGAGGGGACAGGGATCAACACCGGGGAGCTGTTTTTT. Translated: CAISEGTGINTGELFF.

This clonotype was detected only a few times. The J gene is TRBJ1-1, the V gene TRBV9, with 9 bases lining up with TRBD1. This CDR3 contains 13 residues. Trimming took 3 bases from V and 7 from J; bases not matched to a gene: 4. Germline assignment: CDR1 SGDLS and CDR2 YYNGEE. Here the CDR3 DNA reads TGTGCCAGCAGCGCGGGACAGGGTTTTGAAGCTTTCTTT. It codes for CASSAGQGFEAFF.

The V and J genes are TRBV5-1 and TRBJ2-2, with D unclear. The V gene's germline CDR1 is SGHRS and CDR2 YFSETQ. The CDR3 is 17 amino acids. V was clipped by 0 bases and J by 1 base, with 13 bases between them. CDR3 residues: CASSLGLQRVNTGELFF. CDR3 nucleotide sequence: TGCGCCAGCAGCTTGGGACTGCAAAGGGTGAACACCGGGGAGCTGTTTTTT.

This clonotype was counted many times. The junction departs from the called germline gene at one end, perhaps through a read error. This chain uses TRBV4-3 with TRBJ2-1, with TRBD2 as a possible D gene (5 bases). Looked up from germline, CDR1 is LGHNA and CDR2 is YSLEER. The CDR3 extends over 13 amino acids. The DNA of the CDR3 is TGTGCCAGCAGCCGGGGCTCCTACAATGAGCAGTTCTTC. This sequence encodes CASSRGSYNEQFF.

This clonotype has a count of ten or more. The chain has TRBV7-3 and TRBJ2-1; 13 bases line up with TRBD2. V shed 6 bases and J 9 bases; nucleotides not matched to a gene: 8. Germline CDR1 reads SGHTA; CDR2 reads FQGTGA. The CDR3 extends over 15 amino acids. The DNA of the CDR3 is TGTGCCAGCAGTCAACTAGCGGGGGGGCAGGGTGAGCAGTTCTTC. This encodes CASSQLAGGQGEQFF.

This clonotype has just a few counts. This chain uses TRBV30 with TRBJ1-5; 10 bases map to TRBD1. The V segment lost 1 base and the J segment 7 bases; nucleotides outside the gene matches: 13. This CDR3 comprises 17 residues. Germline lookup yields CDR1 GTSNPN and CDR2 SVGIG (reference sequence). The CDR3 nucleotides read TGTGCCTGGAGTGGGTTCACACCGGACAGGGGGGAACAGCCCCAGCATTTT. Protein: CAWSGFTPDRGEQPQHF.

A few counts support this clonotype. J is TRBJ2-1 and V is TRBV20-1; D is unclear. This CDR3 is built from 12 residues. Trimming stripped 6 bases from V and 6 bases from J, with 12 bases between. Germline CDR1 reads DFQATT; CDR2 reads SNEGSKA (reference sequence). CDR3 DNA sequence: TGCAGTGCGGATCGGGCCGTCAATGAGCAGTTCTTC. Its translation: CSADRAVNEQFF.

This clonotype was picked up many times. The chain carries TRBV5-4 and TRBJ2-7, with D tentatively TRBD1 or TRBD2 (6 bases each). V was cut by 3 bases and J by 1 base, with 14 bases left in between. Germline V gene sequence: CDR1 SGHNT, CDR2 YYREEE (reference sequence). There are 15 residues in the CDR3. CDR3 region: CASSSEGHVSYEQYF. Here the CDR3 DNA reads TGTGCCAGCAGCTCGGAGGGACACGTTTCCTACGAGCAGTACTTC. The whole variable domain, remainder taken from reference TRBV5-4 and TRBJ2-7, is ETGVTQSPTHLIKTRGQQVTLRCSSQSGHNTVSWYQQALGQGPQFIFQYYREEENGRGNFPPRFSGLQFPNYSSELNVNALELDDSALYLCASSSEGHVSYEQYFGPGTRLTVT.